The 4 T cell receptor beta chains below all came from one sample that was sequenced in a study of neurological immune-mediated disorders. TCRdb reprocessed the 5' RACE reads with MiXCR, giving one entry per CDR3 protein. The table lists fewer than 85,000 distinct CDR3 sequences, 17% of them singletons. The sample was PBMCs. The receptors come from a woman in her forties in good health.

This clonotype was seen ten or more times. This sequence joins TRBV24-1 and TRBJ2-1; D is possibly TRBD2 (6 bases). The CDR3 is 16 amino acids. Trimming removed 3 bases at V and 4 bases at J, with 15 bases between. Germline loops: CDR1 KGHDR, CDR2 SFDVKD. CDR3 sequence: CATSDARGLGYNEQFF. The CDR3 nucleotides read TGTGCCACCAGTGATGCCCGGGGACTGGGATACAATGAGCAGTTCTTC.

This clonotype was counted ten times or more. The rearrangement uses TRBV7-2 and TRBJ2-3; a weak D match, TRBD1 (6 bases). V was trimmed by 3 bases and J by 3 bases, leaving 13 bases between them. Germline V gene lookup returns CDR1 SGHTA and CDR2 FQGNSA. The CDR3 runs to 15 residues. For the CDR3, the DNA is TGTGCCAGCAGCTTGATGGGACACCCGACAGATACGCAGTATTTT. Translated, it gives CASSLMGHPTDTQYF. Full variable domain (outside the CDR3, taken from reference TRBV7-2 and TRBJ2-3): GAGVSQSPSNKVTEKGKDVELRCDPISGHTALYWYRQSLGQGLEFLIYFQGNSAPDKSGLPSDRFSAERTGGSVSTLTIQRTQQEDSAVYLCASSLMGHPTDTQYFGPGTRLTVL.

This clonotype was seen ten or more times. The chain is built from TRBV12-3 or TRBV12-4 and TRBJ2-3; D call uncertain. Trimming stripped 6 bases from V and 4 bases from J, with 8 bases between. This CDR3 spans 12 amino acids. Here the CDR3 DNA reads TGTGCCAGCAGATACGCTGCAGATACGCAGTATTTT. The encoded protein is CASRYAADTQYF.

This clonotype was counted ten times or more. This chain joins TRBV5-5 and TRBJ1-4, with TRBD1 matching 7 bases. CDR3 length equals 16 residues. V shed 3 bases and J 0 bases; nucleotides not matched to a gene: 5. The germline CDR1 and CDR2 sequences are SGHKS and YYEKEE (reference sequence). The CDR3 DNA sequence: TGTGCCAGCAGCTGGCGGGACAGAGCAACTAATGAAAAACTGTTTTTT. Its protein product is CASSWRDRATNEKLFF.